This TCR beta chain was documented in a study of control samples from healthy donors and cancer patients (TCRdb year 2020). Points on this clone: Its antigen specificity is not known. There are no base qualities to consult, and no much larger clone falls within one base.

The CDR3 covers 14 residues, taking in both the cysteine and the phenylalanine. The retained sequence is limited to the CDR3, 42 bases, with the frame set at the first base. CDR1 and CDR2 were assigned from the germline V gene (reference sequence) as LNHDA and SQIVND. The junction carries 6 bases between V and J, which are trimmed by 3 bases and 0 bases respectively. The library was made by the immunoSEQ multiplex PCR assay. TCRdb limited this immuneACCESS table to in-frame rearrangements with V and J called. A share of clones is missing; checked studies link under half to unresolved V genes, and the rest is unexplained. The sample has fewer than 120,000 clones on record, 70% to 90% of them singletons. The ten most abundant clones make up about 3.7% of the sample.

The chain uses TRBV19 and TRBJ1-5, with the D gene not clear enough to name. The sequencing input was PBMCs. This clonotype originated in a woman aged 55-69 years with lung cancer. The DNA reads as follows: TGTGCCAGTAGTATGGGCCATAGCAATCAGCCCCAGCATTTT. Translated, this gives CASSMGHSNQPQHF. The full variable domain, with segments outside the CDR3 supplied by the reference TRBV19 and TRBJ1-5 proteins, appears as DGGITQSPKYLFRKEGQNVTLSCEQNLNHDAMYWYRQDPGQGLRLIYYSQIVNDFQKGDIAEGYSVSREKKESFPLTVTSAQKNPTAFYLCASSMGHSNQPQHFGDGTRLSIL.